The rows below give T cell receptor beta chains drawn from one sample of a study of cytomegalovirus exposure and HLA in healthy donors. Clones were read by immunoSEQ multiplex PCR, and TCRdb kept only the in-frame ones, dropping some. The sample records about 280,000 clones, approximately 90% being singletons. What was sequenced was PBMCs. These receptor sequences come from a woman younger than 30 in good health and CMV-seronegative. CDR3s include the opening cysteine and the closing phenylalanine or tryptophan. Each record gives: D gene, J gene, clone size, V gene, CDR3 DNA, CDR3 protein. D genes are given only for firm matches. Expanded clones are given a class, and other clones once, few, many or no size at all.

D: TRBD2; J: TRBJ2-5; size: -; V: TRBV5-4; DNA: TGTGCCAGCAGCTTTGTAGCGGGAGTCCGGGAGACCCAGTACTTC; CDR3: CASSFVAGVRETQYF
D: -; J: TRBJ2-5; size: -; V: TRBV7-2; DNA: TGTGCCAGCAGCTTTGATTGGGGACAACAAGAGACCCAGTACTTC; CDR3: CASSFDWGQQETQYF
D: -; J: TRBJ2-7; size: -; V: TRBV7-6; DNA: TGTGCCAGCAGCTTAGCCTCGGGGGTCTCCTACGAGCAGTACTTC; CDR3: CASSLASGVSYEQYF
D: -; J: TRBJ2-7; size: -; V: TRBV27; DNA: TGTGCCAGCGGACACTACGAGCAGTACTTC; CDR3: CASGHYEQYF
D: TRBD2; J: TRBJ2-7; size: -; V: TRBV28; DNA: TGTGCCAGCATTGGATCGAGCGGGAGGACAACTTACGAGCAGTACTTC; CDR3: CASIGSSGRTTYEQYF
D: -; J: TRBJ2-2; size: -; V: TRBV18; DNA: TGTGCCGGCTCACCAGTGACAGCGAACACCGGGGAGCTGTTTTTT; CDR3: CAGSPVTANTGELFF
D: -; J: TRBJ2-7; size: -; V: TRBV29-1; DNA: TGCAGCGTTTCGTCGGGGGCCTACGAGCAGTACTTC; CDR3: CSVSSGAYEQYF
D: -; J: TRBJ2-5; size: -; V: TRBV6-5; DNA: TGTGCCAGCACAAGCTCAACCCAAGAGACCCAGTACTTC; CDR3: CASTSSTQETQYF
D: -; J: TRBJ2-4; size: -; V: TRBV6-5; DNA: TGTGCCAGCAGTCCTCGGGGTAGAGCCAAAAACATTCAGTACTTC; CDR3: CASSPRGRAKNIQYF
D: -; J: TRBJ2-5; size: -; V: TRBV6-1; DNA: TGTGCCAGCAGTGTCGGGGGAGCCCCCTCCCAAGAGACCCAGTACTTC; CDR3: CASSVGGAPSQETQYF
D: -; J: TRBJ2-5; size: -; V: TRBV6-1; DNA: TGTGCCAGCAGTGAGCAGCAGGGCCTCCGGGAGACCCAGTACTTC; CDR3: CASSEQQGLRETQYF
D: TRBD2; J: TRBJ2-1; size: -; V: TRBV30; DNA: TGTGCCTGGAGTGTACGCGCGGGAGACTACAATGAGCAGTTCTTC; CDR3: CAWSVRAGDYNEQFF
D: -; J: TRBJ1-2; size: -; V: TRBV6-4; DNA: TGTGCCTTTCCGTCCCCCCGGGTATTCTATGGCTACACCTTC; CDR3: CAFPSPRVFYGYTF
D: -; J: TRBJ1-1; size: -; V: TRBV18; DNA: TGTGCCAGCTCTCCAGAGGGATCGAACACTGAAGCTTTCTTT; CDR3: CASSPEGSNTEAFF
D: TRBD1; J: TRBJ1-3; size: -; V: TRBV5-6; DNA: TGTGCCAGCAGCTTTATTGACAGGGCTGGAAACACCATATATTTT; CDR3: CASSFIDRAGNTIYF
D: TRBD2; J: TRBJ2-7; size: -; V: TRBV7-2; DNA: TGTGCCAGCAGCTCCCCGGGTAGCGGGAGATACGAGCAGTACTTC; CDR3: CASSSPGSGRYEQYF
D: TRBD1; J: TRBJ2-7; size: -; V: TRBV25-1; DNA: TGTGCCAGCAGTGAAAAGGACAGGGGAGGTTACGAGCAGTACTTC; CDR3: CASSEKDRGGYEQYF
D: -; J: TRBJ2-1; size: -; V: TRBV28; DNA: TGTGCCAGCAGTTCTCCGGGACTCCTCTACAATGAGCAGTTCTTC; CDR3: CASSSPGLLYNEQFF
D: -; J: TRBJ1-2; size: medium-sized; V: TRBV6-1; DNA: TGTGCCAGCAGTGAAGCCGAGGACAGCGTTAACTATGGCTACACCTTC; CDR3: CASSEAEDSVNYGYTF
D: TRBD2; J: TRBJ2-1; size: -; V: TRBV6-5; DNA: TGTGCCACCTCCACTAGCGGGAGGGCCTTTAATGAGCAGTTCTTC; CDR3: CATSTSGRAFNEQFF
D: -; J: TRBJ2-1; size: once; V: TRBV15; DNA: TGTGCCACCAGCAGAGATAGAGGGAGATTTTACAATGAGCAGTTCTTC; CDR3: CATSRDRGRFYNEQFF
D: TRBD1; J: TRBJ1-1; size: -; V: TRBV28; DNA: TGTGCCAGCAGTTTACGTGGGACAGGCGGTATGAACACTGAAGCTTTCTTT; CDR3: CASSLRGTGGMNTEAFF
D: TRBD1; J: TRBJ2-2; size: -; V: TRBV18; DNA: TGTGCCAGCTCACCAGACAGGGGGCACACCGGGGAGCTGTTTTTT; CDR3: CASSPDRGHTGELFF
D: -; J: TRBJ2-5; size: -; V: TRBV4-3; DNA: TGCGCCAGCAGCCAAGTCAGGGGCAGTAAAGAGACCCAGTACTTC; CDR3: CASSQVRGSKETQYF
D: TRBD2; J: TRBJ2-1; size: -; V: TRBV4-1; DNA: TGCGCCAGCAGACCCTTAATAGCGGGAGGGCCTCGGTACAATGAGCAGTTCTTC; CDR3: CASRPLIAGGPRYNEQFF
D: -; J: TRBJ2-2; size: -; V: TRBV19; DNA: TGTGCCAGTAGTATGAGTAGTCCGGGAGATCTCGGGGAGCTGTTTTTT; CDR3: CASSMSSPGDLGELFF
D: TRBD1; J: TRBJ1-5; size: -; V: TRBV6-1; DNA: TGTGCCAGCAGTGATTCCCGGACAGGGGGCTTTATAGGGCAGCCCCAGCATTTT; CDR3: CASSDSRTGGFIGQPQHF
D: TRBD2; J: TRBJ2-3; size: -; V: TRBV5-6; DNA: TGTGCCAGCAGCTTGGTGGCTAGCGGGACCACAGATACGCAGTATTTT; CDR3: CASSLVASGTTDTQYF
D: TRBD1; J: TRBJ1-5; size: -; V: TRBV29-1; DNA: TGCAGCGTTTCCGGACAGGGCGCGGATCAGCCCCAGCATTTT; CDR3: CSVSGQGADQPQHF
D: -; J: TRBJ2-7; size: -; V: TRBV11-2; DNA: TGTGCCAGCAGCGGTACTAGGACGCCGGCCGAGCAGTACTTC; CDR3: CASSGTRTPAEQYF
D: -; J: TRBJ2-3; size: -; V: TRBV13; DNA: TGTGCCAGCAGCCCGAGCGGAGCGAACACAGATACGCAGTATTTT; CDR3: CASSPSGANTDTQYF
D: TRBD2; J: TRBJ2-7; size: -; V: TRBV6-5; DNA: TGTGCCAGCAGTTATGAGGGACTAGGGACCTACGAGCAGTACTTC; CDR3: CASSYEGLGTYEQYF
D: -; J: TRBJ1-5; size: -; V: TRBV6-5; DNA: TGTGCCAGCAGTTACTCGCGGGGGAGCAATCAGCCCCAGCATTTT; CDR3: CASSYSRGSNQPQHF
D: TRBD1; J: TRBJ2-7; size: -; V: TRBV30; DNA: TGTGCCTGGAGTGTACTACAGGGGCCCAACGAGCAGTACTTC; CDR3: CAWSVLQGPNEQYF
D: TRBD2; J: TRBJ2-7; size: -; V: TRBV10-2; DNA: TGCGCCAGCAGTGAATCGGCTAGCGGGAGTAGGAAGTACTTC; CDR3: CASSESASGSRKYF
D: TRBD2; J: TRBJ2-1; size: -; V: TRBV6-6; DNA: TGTGCCAGCAGTGGACTAGCGGGGGGGTTTAGGGATGAGCAGTTCTTC; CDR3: CASSGLAGGFRDEQFF
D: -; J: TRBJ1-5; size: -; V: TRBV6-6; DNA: TGTGCCAGCAGTCCTCAGGGGTCTCTCGGGCCCCAGCATTTT; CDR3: CASSPQGSLGPQHF
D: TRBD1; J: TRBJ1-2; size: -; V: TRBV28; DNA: TGTGCCAGCAGTTTATCAGGGGGCGCGGGTTATGGCTACACCTTC; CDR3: CASSLSGGAGYGYTF
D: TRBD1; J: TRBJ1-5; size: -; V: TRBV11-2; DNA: TGTGCCAGCAGCTCGGGACAGACTAGCAATCAGCCCCAGCATTTT; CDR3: CASSSGQTSNQPQHF
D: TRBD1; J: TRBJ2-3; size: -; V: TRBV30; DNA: TGTGCCTGGAGAAACGGACAGGCCGCAGATACGCAGTATTTT; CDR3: CAWRNGQAADTQYF
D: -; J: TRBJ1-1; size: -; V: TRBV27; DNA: TGTGCCAGCAGTTTGAGCTGGAGAGGCACTGAAGCTTTCTTT; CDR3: CASSLSWRGTEAFF